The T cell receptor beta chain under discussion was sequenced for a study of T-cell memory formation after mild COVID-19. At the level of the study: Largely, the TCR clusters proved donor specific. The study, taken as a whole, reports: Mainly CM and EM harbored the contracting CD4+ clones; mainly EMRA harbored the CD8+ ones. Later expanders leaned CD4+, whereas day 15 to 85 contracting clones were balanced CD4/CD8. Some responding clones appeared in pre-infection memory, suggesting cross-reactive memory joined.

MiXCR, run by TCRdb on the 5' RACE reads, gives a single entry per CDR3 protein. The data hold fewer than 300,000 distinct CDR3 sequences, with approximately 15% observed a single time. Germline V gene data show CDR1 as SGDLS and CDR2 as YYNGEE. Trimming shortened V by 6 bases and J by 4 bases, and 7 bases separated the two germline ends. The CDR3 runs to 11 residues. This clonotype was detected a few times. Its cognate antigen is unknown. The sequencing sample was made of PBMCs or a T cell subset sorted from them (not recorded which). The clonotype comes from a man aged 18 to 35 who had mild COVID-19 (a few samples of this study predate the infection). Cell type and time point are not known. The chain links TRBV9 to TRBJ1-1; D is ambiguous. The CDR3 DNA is TGTGCCAGCACCCCCCGCACTGAAGCTTTCTTT. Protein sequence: CASTPRTEAFF.